The 15 T cell receptor beta chains below come from one sample, sequenced in a study of blood T cell repertoires in COVID-19. Clones were read by immunoSEQ multiplex PCR, and TCRdb kept only the in-frame ones, dropping some. The sample lists about 230,000 clones, roughly 88% occurring once. The sample consisted of peripheral blood. These receptors were taken from a woman between 40 and 55 years old who had recovered from COVID-19.

This clone was seen once. The chain is built from TRBV28 and TRBJ2-5, with D possibly TRBD1 on 5 matching bases. The DNA end lines up better with TRBJ2-7; the J call may be wrong. The CDR3 extends over 14 amino acids. Germline lookup yields CDR1 MDHEN and CDR2 SYDVKM. CDR3 in amino acids: CASSLSGLHYEQYF. CDR3 DNA: TGTGCCAGCAGTTTATCAGGGCTTCACTACGAGCAGTACTTC.

In DNA form, the CDR3 reads TGCAGCGTTGCAGGAACAGGGTACACTGAAGCTTTCTTT. This gives the protein CSVAGTGYTEAFF. This sequence joins TRBV29-1 and TRBJ1-1, with D possibly matching TRBD1 (6 bases). The ends were cut back, 4 bases at V and 3 bases at J, with 12 bases in the middle. The CDR3 spans 13 residues. Germline values: CDR1 SQVTM, CDR2 ANQGSEA. The variable domain in full, completed from reference TRBV29-1 and TRBJ1-1, reads SAVISQKPSRDICQRGTSLTIQCQVDSQVTMMFWYRQQPGQSLTLIATANQGSEATYESGFVIDKFPISRPNLTFSTLTVSNMSPEDSSIYLCSVAGTGYTEAFFGQGTRLTVV.

The chain recombines TRBV18 with TRBJ1-4; 7 bases are a match to TRBD1. The CDR3 has 15 amino acids. Germline V lookup: CDR1 KGHSH, CDR2 LQKENI. J gave up 5 bases and V 3 bases, and 6 bases lay outside the gene matches. CDR3 DNA: TGTGCCAGCTCACCTGCCGGGACAGAAAATGAAAAACTGTTTTTT. Translating gives CASSPAGTENEKLFF.

This sequence joins TRBV6-6 and TRBJ1-4; 7 nucleotides agree with TRBD1. Per the germline V gene, CDR1 is MNHNY and CDR2 is SVGAGI (reference sequence). The CDR3 consists of 14 residues. After removal of 6 bases from V and 4 bases from J, the junction contained 5 bases not matched to a gene. CDR3 coding DNA: TGTGCCAGCAGCGAAGGGACAGTTAATGAAAAACTGTTTTTT. It encodes CASSEGTVNEKLFF.

The chain's CDR3 is CASGQLLHTDTQYF. As DNA, the CDR3 is TGTGCCAGCGGACAGCTCCTTCACACAGATACGCAGTATTTT. This chain connects TRBV6-6 to TRBJ2-3; possible D gene TRBD1, 6 bases. The CDR3 has 14 residues. V lost 8 bases and J 2 bases, leaving 14 bases between the germline ends. The germline V gene has CDR1 MNHNY and CDR2 SVGAGI (reference sequence).

The J gene is TRBJ2-3, the V gene TRBV9, with D possibly TRBD2 on 6 matching bases. The V end was cut by 4 bases, the J end by 4 bases, with 13 bases between. CDR1 is SGDLS, CDR2 YYNGEE, per germline. The CDR3 has 14 amino acids. The CDR3 reads CASSPRLEADTQYF. CDR3 DNA sequence: TGTGCCAGCAGCCCTAGACTAGAGGCAGATACGCAGTATTTT.

This chain links TRBV5-4 with TRBJ1-2, with D unclear. The CDR3 length is 16 residues. V shed 2 bases and J shed 5 bases, with 19 bases lying between them. In germline, CDR1 is SGHNT, CDR2 YYREEE (reference sequence). The CDR3, as DNA: TGTGCCAGCAGCTTTTTTCGGGAGGAGGGAGCATATGGCTACACCTTC. This encodes CASSFFREEGAYGYTF.

The rearrangement uses TRBV4-1 and TRBJ1-1; D remains ambiguous. Germline V gene data show CDR1 as MGHRA and CDR2 as YSYEKL. The CDR3 covers 17 residues. Trimming took 1 base from V and 3 from J, leaving 18 bases between them. CDR3 protein: CASSQGARHLRDTEAFF. CDR3 bases: TGCGCCAGCAGCCAAGGGGCAAGACATCTGAGGGACACTGAAGCTTTCTTT.

The rearrangement joins TRBV7-2 to TRBJ2-5; D is unclear. CDR1 and CDR2 from the germline V gene are SGHTA and FQGNSA. This CDR3 is built from 13 residues. V was cut by 0 bases and J by 4 bases, with 6 bases left in between. Written as DNA, the CDR3 is TGTGCCAGCAGCTTAGCCACGGTAGAGACCCAGTACTTC. Amino acids: CASSLATVETQYF.

The V gene is TRBV7-9, the J gene TRBJ1-1; D not resolved. The germline CDR1 and CDR2 sequences are SEHNR and FQNEAQ (reference sequence). Trimming removed 4 bases from V and 7 bases from J, with 19 bases in between. This CDR3 has 15 amino acids. The CDR3 loop is CASSSSIGRPGEAFF. In DNA, the CDR3 is TGTGCCAGCAGCTCCAGTATCGGCAGGCCCGGTGAAGCTTTCTTT.

The chain recombines TRBV5-6 with TRBJ1-2; the D gene is possibly TRBD1 (6 bases). Deletions cut 5 bases from V and 4 bases from J, with 12 bases between. The germline V gene encodes CDR1 SGHDT and CDR2 YYEEEE. The CDR3 runs 13 residues. Written as DNA, the CDR3 is TGTGCCAGCAGTAGAGGGGGATTCTATGGCTACACCTTC. Amino acids: CASSRGGFYGYTF. Looking up the rest from reference TRBV5-6 and TRBJ1-2 gives the full variable domain: DAGVTQSPTHLIKTRGQQVTLRCSPKSGHDTVSWYQQALGQGPQFIFQYYEEEERQRGNFPDRFSGHQFPNYSSELNVNALLLGDSALYLCASSRGGFYGYTFGSGTRLTVV.

V and J are TRBV24-1 and TRBJ1-5; no reliable D call. CDR1 is KGHDR and CDR2 is SFDVKD in the germline V gene. Between the trimmed V and J ends, which lost 5 bases and 5 bases, there was a span of 12 bases. This CDR3 comprises 14 residues. The CDR3 DNA reads TGTGCCACCAGTGTGGCGGGGAATGATCAGCCCCAGCATTTT. This gives the protein CATSVAGNDQPQHF.

The gene calls are TRBV7-2 and TRBJ1-2; no definite D call. V was clipped by 5 bases and J by 2 bases, with 15 bases between them. In germline, CDR1 is SGHTA, CDR2 FQGNSA. There are 15 residues in the CDR3. The CDR3 nucleotides are TGTGCCAGCAGCCCACAACCCGCGGAAAACTATGGCTACACCTTC. Protein: CASSPQPAENYGYTF.

The chain links TRBV5-1 to TRBJ2-2; D is ambiguous. Germline values: CDR1 SGHRS, CDR2 YFSETQ. The CDR3 covers 15 residues. Trimming pared 0 bases from V and 4 bases from J, leaving 10 bases between. The CDR3 region has the DNA TGCGCCAGCAGCTTGGGGCAAGTCCCCACCGGGGAGCTGTTTTTT. Translating gives CASSLGQVPTGELFF.

The chain joins TRBV14 to TRBJ2-1, with D unresolved. This CDR3 is built from 13 residues. Per germline, CDR1 SGHDN and CDR2 FVKESK. The ends were cut back, 6 bases at V and 7 bases at J, with 13 bases in the middle. CDR3 protein: CASRRQKKNEQFF. CDR3 nucleotides: TGTGCCAGCAGGAGGCAGAAGAAAAATGAGCAGTTCTTC.